The next 21 T cell receptor beta chains were all read from a single sample in a study of beta chain features in type 1 diabetes. The sequenced template was cDNA made from the entire isolated RNA. Profiling relied on immunoSEQ multiplex PCR, and the TCRdb table lists in-frame clones only, not all of them. Of around 400,000 clones listed, about 15% were seen once; the top ten hold under 0.02%. The specimen sequenced was naive CD4+ T cells from blood. These receptors were collected from a woman between 18 and 30 years old in good health.

This clone was picked up a small number of times. The V gene is TRBV30, the J gene TRBJ2-7, with D possibly being TRBD1 (6 bases). The ends were cut back, 7 bases at V and 4 bases at J, with 17 bases in the middle. The V gene's germline CDR1 is GTSNPN and CDR2 SVGIG (reference sequence). There are 13 residues in the CDR3. The CDR3 nucleotides are TGTGCCTTCCTTCGACAGGCCGATTACGAGCAGTACTTC. It translates to CAFLRQADYEQYF.

The gene calls are TRBV4-3 and TRBJ2-3, with D possibly TRBD2 on 5 matching bases. This CDR3 contains 17 residues. Per the germline V gene, CDR1 is LGHNA and CDR2 is YSLEER. Trimming left V 1 base short and J 0 bases short, with 14 bases between. As DNA, the CDR3 is TGCGCCAGCAGCCAAGGGTGGACCCAGCGGAGCACAGATACGCAGTATTTT. It yields the protein CASSQGWTQRSTDTQYF.

This clone was seen more than once but under ten times. The chain recombines TRBV2 with TRBJ1-5; 9 nucleotides align to TRBD1. Germline lookup yields CDR1 SNHLY and CDR2 FYNNEI. J lost 7 bases, V lost 1 base, and 2 bases had no gene match. The CDR3 is 14 amino acids. CDR3 loop: CASSEDTGGQPQHF. The CDR3 DNA is TGTGCCAGCAGTGAAGACACAGGGGGCCAGCCCCAGCATTTT.

This clone appeared a few times. This chain uses TRBV2 with TRBJ2-3; the match to TRBD2 covers 7 bases. This CDR3 has 15 amino acids. V lost 3 bases, J lost 6 bases, and 9 bases stayed unmatched. Germline-derived CDR1 and CDR2 are SNHLY and FYNNEI. Written as DNA, the CDR3 is TGTGCCAGCAGTGACTTTGAGGGAGGGCCCGATACGCAGTATTTT. It translates to CASSDFEGGPDTQYF.

This clone was found once. V gene TRBV30 combines with J gene TRBJ2-2; 10 nucleotides align to TRBD2. The CDR3 length is 16 residues. V shed 0 bases and J 4 bases; nucleotides not matched to a gene: 5. Germline values: CDR1 GTSNPN, CDR2 SVGIG (reference sequence). The chain's CDR3 is CAWSVRGLASTGELFF. CDR3 nucleotides: TGTGCCTGGAGTGTTAGGGGACTAGCGAGCACCGGGGAGCTGTTTTTT.

J is TRBJ1-5 and V is TRBV19; D is unclear. CDR3 length: 15 amino acids. Germline CDR1 LNHDA, CDR2 SQIVND (reference sequence). V was clipped by 0 bases and J by 1 base, with 7 bases between them. This CDR3 is CASSIDPISNQPQHF. In DNA, the CDR3 is TGTGCCAGTAGTATAGATCCTATCAGCAATCAGCCCCAGCATTTT.

There are a few counts of this clone. The chain is built from TRBV2 and TRBJ2-1; 11 bases agree with TRBD2. The J segment lost 9 bases and the V segment lost 6 bases, leaving 10 bases of the junction unmatched. The CDR3 contains 15 residues. Per the germline V gene, CDR1 is SNHLY and CDR2 is FYNNEI. DNA of the CDR3: TGTGCCAGCAGCAAGGAACTAGCGGGAGTCAGTGAGCAGTTCTTC. Translation: CASSKELAGVSEQFF.

This clone has a handful of counts. The chain links TRBV18 to TRBJ1-1, with D perhaps TRBD1 (6 bases). Germline lookup yields CDR1 KGHSH and CDR2 LQKENI. This CDR3 has 14 amino acids. Deletions cut 3 bases from V and 1 base from J, with 9 bases between. The CDR3 bases are TGTGCCAGCTCACCGACAGGACGGAACACTGAAGCTTTCTTT. Translated, it gives CASSPTGRNTEAFF. The whole variable domain, remainder taken from reference TRBV18 and TRBJ1-1, is NAGVMQNPRHLVRRRGQEARLRCSPMKGHSHVYWYRQLPEEGLKFMVYLQKENIIDESGMPKERFSAEFPKEGPSILRIQQVVRGDSAAYFCASSPTGRNTEAFFGQGTRLTVV.

This clone was found a few times. The J gene is TRBJ2-2, the V gene TRBV29-1, with D maybe TRBD2 (5 bases). CDR1 is SQVTM, CDR2 ANQGSEA, per germline. The V end lost 3 bases, the J end lost 4 bases, and 9 bases lay between the germline ends. The CDR3 covers 13 residues. CDR3 DNA sequence: TGCAGCGTTGATAGTAGCGCCACCGGGGAGCTGTTTTTT. It is translated as CSVDSSATGELFF.

This clone was found a few times. The chain links TRBV5-1 to TRBJ2-5; possibly TRBD1 for D (6 bases). CDR1 is SGHRS and CDR2 is YFSETQ in the germline V gene. The germline V and J ends were trimmed by 4 bases and 5 bases, with 15 bases remaining between them. The CDR3 has 14 residues. CDR3 DNA sequence: TGCGCCAGCAGCAACAGGGACGGTGGGGAGACCCAGTACTTC. This translates into CASSNRDGGETQYF.

This clone was counted only a few times. The chain recombines TRBV7-3 with TRBJ1-2, with 8 positions matching TRBD1. The germline V gene has CDR1 SGHTA and CDR2 FQGTGA. Losses at the gene ends were 4 bases for V and 8 bases for J; bases not matched to a gene: 6. This CDR3 is built from 13 residues. This chain's CDR3 is CASSSQDRAGYTF. The CDR3 DNA is TGTGCCAGCAGCTCTCAGGACAGGGCCGGCTACACCTTC.

This clone came up a few times. The rearrangement joins TRBV4-1 to TRBJ1-5; 10 nucleotides match TRBD1. The CDR3 is 16 residues long. J was trimmed by 1 base and V by 3 bases; bases with no gene match: 3. Germline V gene lookup returns CDR1 MGHRA and CDR2 YSYEKL. The CDR3 DNA reads TGCGCCAGCAGCCAGGGACAGGGGACGAGCAATCAGCCCCAGCATTTT. Translation gives CASSQGQGTSNQPQHF.

Note on this clone: This sample includes further DNA sequences coding for the same CDR3. The chain is built from TRBV18 and TRBJ1-5; no firm D call. Per germline, CDR1 KGHSH and CDR2 LQKENI. V lost 2 bases and J 7 bases, leaving 6 bases between the germline ends. The length of the CDR3 is 12 residues. This CDR3 reads CASSPAGQPQHF. DNA for the CDR3: TGTGCCAGCTCACCAGCAGGACAGCCCCAGCATTTT.

This clone has just a few counts. This specimen includes other DNA sequences encoding the same CDR3. The chain employs TRBV4-1 and TRBJ2-1; possibly TRBD1 for D (6 bases). Trimming removed 0 bases at V and 4 bases at J, with 13 bases between. CDR1 is MGHRA, CDR2 YSYEKL, per germline. The CDR3 extends over 16 amino acids. The CDR3 sequence: CASSQDPGTSYNEQFF. CDR3 coding DNA: TGCGCCAGCAGCCAAGATCCGGGGACATCGTACAATGAGCAGTTCTTC.

The gene calls are TRBV4-2 and TRBJ2-7; unclear D gene. The germline V gene encodes CDR1 LGHNA and CDR2 YNFKEQ. This CDR3 contains 15 residues. The germline V and J ends were trimmed by 0 bases and 0 bases, with 9 bases remaining between them. The DNA for the CDR3 is TGTGCCAGCAGCCAAGAGGTGAGGAGCTCCTACGAGCAGTACTTC. Its translation: CASSQEVRSSYEQYF.

The chain uses TRBV25-1 and TRBJ1-1; weak D call: TRBD1 (6 bases). The germline gives CDR1 MGHDK, CDR2 SYGVNS. This CDR3 contains 14 residues. V lost 3 bases and J 10 bases, leaving 18 bases between the germline ends. The CDR3 reads CASSDLGGQIGAFF. In nucleotides, the CDR3 is TGTGCCAGCAGTGACCTCGGGGGGCAAATAGGAGCTTTCTTT.

The V call is TRBV7-2, the J call TRBJ1-3, with a tentative D call TRBD1 (5 bases). This CDR3 comprises 17 residues. Germline CDR1 reads SGHTA; CDR2 reads FQGNSA. V was clipped by 7 bases and J by 4 bases, with 23 bases between them. The CDR3 DNA reads TGTGCCAGCACCCATAACCTCAGGGTTGGGTGGGGAAACACCATATATTTT. It yields the protein CASTHNLRVGWGNTIYF.

The chain employs TRBV10-3 and TRBJ2-7; TRBD1 matches at 9 bases. The junction had 13 bases not matched to a gene; V was cut back by 8 bases and J by 5 bases. Germline CDR1 ENHRY, CDR2 SYGVKD. This CDR3 region has 15 residues. The CDR3 reads CAILVRGTGSNEQYF. CDR3 nucleotide sequence: TGTGCCATCCTTGTTCGGGGGACAGGGAGTAACGAGCAGTACTTC.

This clone was counted only a few times. V and J are TRBV4-3 and TRBJ2-2; no definite D call. Trimming took off 0 bases at V and 6 bases at J, with 8 bases between the two ends. CDR3 length: 14 amino acids. Germline CDR1 and CDR2: LGHNA and YSLEER. In DNA form, the CDR3 reads TGCGCCAGCAGCCAAGATTTCGTCCCCGGGGAGCTGTTTTTT. This translates into CASSQDFVPGELFF.

The chain couples TRBV7-9 to TRBJ2-7; 9 bases map to TRBD2. Germline CDR1 SEHNR, CDR2 FQNEAQ (reference sequence). V gave up 6 bases and J gave up 0 bases; unmatched junction bases: 9. The CDR3 is 16 amino acids. The CDR3 region is CASRPLAGPLSYEQYF. The CDR3 DNA is TGTGCCAGCAGACCCCTAGCGGGACCTCTCTCCTACGAGCAGTACTTC.

The table lists this clone with a few counts. V and J are TRBV2 and TRBJ2-6; maybe TRBD1 (6 bases). The V end was cut by 6 bases, the J end by 0 bases, with 9 bases between. The germline CDR1 and CDR2 sequences are SNHLY and FYNNEI. The CDR3 runs to 15 residues. The CDR3 DNA follows: TGTGCCAGCAGGACAGGATTCTCTGGGGCCAACGTCCTGACTTTC. Amino acid sequence: CASRTGFSGANVLTF. The full variable domain, with the rest looked up from reference TRBV2 and TRBJ2-6, is EPEVTQTPSHQVTQMGQEVILRCVPISNHLYFYWYRQILGQKVEFLVSFYNNEISEKSEIFDDQFSVERPDGSNFTLKIRSTKLEDSAMYFCASRTGFSGANVLTFGAGSRLTVL.